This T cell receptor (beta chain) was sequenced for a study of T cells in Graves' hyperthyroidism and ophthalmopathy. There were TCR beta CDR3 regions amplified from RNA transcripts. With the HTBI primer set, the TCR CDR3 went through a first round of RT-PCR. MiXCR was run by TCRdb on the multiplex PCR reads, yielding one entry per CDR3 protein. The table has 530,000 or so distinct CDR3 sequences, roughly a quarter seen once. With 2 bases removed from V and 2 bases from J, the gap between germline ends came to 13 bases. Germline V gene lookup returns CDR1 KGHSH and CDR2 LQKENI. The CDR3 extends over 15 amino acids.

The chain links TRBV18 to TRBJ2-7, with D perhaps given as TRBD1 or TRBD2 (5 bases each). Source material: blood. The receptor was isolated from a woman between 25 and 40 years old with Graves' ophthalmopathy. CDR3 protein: CASSPKGRQTYEQYF. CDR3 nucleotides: TGTGCCAGCTCACCAAAGGGACGACAGACCTACGAGCAGTACTTC.